A single sample is the source of the 5 T cell receptor beta chains below, sequenced in a study of CD8 T cells in ankylosing spondylitis. No antigen has been identified for these receptors. Points from the study as a whole: Blood from ankylosing spondylitis patients appeared to carry a characteristic roughly 8-variant TCR beta motif.

One entry per CDR3 protein results from TCRdb running MiXCR on the 5' RACE reads. This sample has 750,000 to 850,000 distinct CDR3 sequences, with 12% found just once. Input material: blood, either unsorted or a sorted T cell fraction (not recorded which). The source of these receptors is a male donor with ankylosing spondylitis.

V is TRBV10-1 and J is TRBJ1-1; 12 nucleotides line up with TRBD1. CDR1 WNHNN and CDR2 SYGVQD come from the germline V gene (reference sequence). Losses at the gene ends were 8 bases for V and 3 bases for J; bases not matched to a gene: 7. The CDR3 length is 15 residues. The CDR3 DNA sequence: TGCGCCAGCTGGGGACAGGGGGCCGGGGACACTGAAGCTTTCTTT. Translating it yields CASWGQGAGDTEAFF.

The chain carries TRBV11-1 and TRBJ2-7; TRBD1 is a possible D gene (6 bases). The germline V gene encodes CDR1 SGHAT and CDR2 FQDESV (reference sequence). The CDR3 is 13 amino acids. Trimming took 4 bases from V and 9 from J, leaving 16 bases between them. CDR3 bases: TGTGCCAGCAGCTCCGGCAGGGGACGGCGGCAGTACTTC. It yields the protein CASSSGRGRRQYF.

This clonotype was recorded a few times. J is TRBJ1-5 and V is TRBV20-1, with 8 bases lining up with TRBD1. The CDR3 loop spans 13 amino acids. Germline trimming cut 5 bases from V and 7 bases from J; bases unmatched to any gene: 7. Germline V gene data show CDR1 as DFQATT and CDR2 as SNEGSKA (reference sequence). DNA for the CDR3: TGCAGTGCTGGGAGGACAGGGTTACAGCCCCAGCATTTT. This encodes CSAGRTGLQPQHF.

The V and J genes are TRBV7-2 and TRBJ2-2, with 12 bases matching TRBD2. Trimming removed 2 bases from V and 7 bases from J; junction bases left unmatched: 5. Germline V gene lookup returns CDR1 SGHTA and CDR2 FQGNSA. CDR3 length: 16 amino acids. The CDR3 DNA follows: TGTGCCAGCAGCTTACTAGCGGGAGGGATCGACGGGGAGCTGTTTTTT. It codes for CASSLLAGGIDGELFF.

This clonotype was observed a few times. V usage is TRBV9 and J usage is TRBJ1-6; possibly TRBD1 for D (6 bases). The CDR3 is 16 amino acids. Trimming cost V 3 bases and J 6 bases, with 16 bases left between them. CDR1 is SGDLS and CDR2 is YYNGEE in the germline V gene. The CDR3: CASSGETQGFNSPLHF. DNA for the CDR3: TGTGCCAGCAGCGGAGAAACACAGGGCTTTAATTCACCCCTCCACTTT.